This T cell receptor beta chain was found in a study of T-cell reconstitution after alpha-beta-depleted transplantation in children. The V end lost 7 bases, the J end lost 2 bases, and 19 bases lay between the germline ends. The CDR3 covers 16 residues. Molecular barcoding with unique molecular identifiers was used for the TCRbeta library. TCRdb independently ran MiXCR on the PCR reads; one entry per CDR3 protein. The profile covers almost 250,000 distinct CDR3 sequences, with more than 20% appearing a single time and about 2.8% taken by the ten largest. This clonotype was observed at least ten times.

The receptor's source is a girl aged 2 to 10 with Fanconi anemia, due to receive a stem cell transplant. The material sequenced was PBMCs, taken before TCRalphabeta/CD19-depleted stem cell transplant. J is TRBJ2-3 and V is TRBV12-3 or TRBV12-4; D is tentatively TRBD1 or TRBD2 (6 bases each). In DNA form, the CDR3 reads TGTGCCAGCAAATCCCTGGGGGGCGGCAACACAGATACGCAGTATTTT. Translated: CASKSLGGGNTDTQYF.